A selection of T cell receptor beta chains follows, all from one sample in a study of CD8+ T cells in alopecia areata. TCRdb keeps only in-frame clones here, not all; method: immunoSEQ multiplex PCR. The repertoire holds 150,000 to 200,000 clones, with under 80% as singletons. Sequencing used CD4+ T cells sorted from blood, obtained between weeks 49 and 50, from a patient treated with tofacitinib. The receptors were sampled from a human donor with alopecia areata. Each CDR3 is given with its conserved first and last residue. A D gene is named only where the DNA matches it firmly. Clone size appears in some rows only: once, few, many, or a class for an expanded clone.

d_gene | abundance | j_gene | v_gene | CDR3nt | CDR3aa
TRBD1 | few | TRBJ1-5 | TRBV29-1 | TGCAGCGTCGGGGGACAGGAAAATCAGCCCCAGCATTTT | CSVGGQENQPQHF
TRBD1 | NA | TRBJ2-1 | TRBV7-2 | TGTGCCAGCACCGGACAGGGGTCCCATGAGCAGTTCTTC | CASTGQGSHEQFF
TRBD1 | NA | TRBJ1-2 | TRBV30 | TGTGCCTGGAGTGTCGGGACAGGGGATGGCTACACCTTC | CAWSVGTGDGYTF
NA | NA | TRBJ1-6 | TRBV4-3 | TGCGCCAGCAGCCAAGAAGCGGGTTCACCCCTCCACTTT | CASSQEAGSPLHF
NA | NA | TRBJ1-6 | TRBV12-5 | TGTGCTAGTGGCCATCACCGGTCTGCTACCCTCCACTTT | CASGHHRSATLHF
NA | NA | TRBJ1-2 | TRBV29-1 | TGCAGCGTTGAGGACTCCTATGGAGGCTACACCTTC | CSVEDSYGGYTF
NA | NA | TRBJ2-1 | TRBV29-1 | TGCAGCGTTGGTCCTAGGGGCTCCTACAATGAGCAGTTCTTC | CSVGPRGSYNEQFF
NA | few | TRBJ2-7 | TRBV14 | TGTGCCAGCAGCCCCGACAGCCAACGGATGTACGAGCAGTACTTC | CASSPDSQRMYEQYF
NA | NA | TRBJ1-2 | TRBV4-1 | TGCGCCAGCAGCCAAGAAACACCACAGGGTAGCTGGTATGGCTACACCTTC | CASSQETPQGSWYGYTF
TRBD2 | NA | TRBJ2-1 | TRBV29-1 | TGCAGCGTTGAAAGGCTAGCGGGGGACAATGAGCAGTTCTTC | CSVERLAGDNEQFF
TRBD1 | NA | TRBJ1-4 | TRBV30 | TGTGCCTGGACGGGACAGCTGAATGAAAAACTGTTTTTT | CAWTGQLNEKLFF
TRBD1 | NA | TRBJ1-4 | TRBV29-1 | TGCAGCTGCCGGGACAGCGGGAATGAAAAACTGTTTTTT | CSCRDSGNEKLFF
NA | NA | TRBJ2-3 | TRBV7-2 | TGTGCCAGCAGCTTGGACGGGGCCGCCACAGATACGCAGTATTTT | CASSLDGAATDTQYF
TRBD2 | NA | TRBJ2-7 | TRBV7-2 | TGTGCCAGCAGCTTAGGGCTGACACTAGCGGGCGGCTCCTACGAGCAGTACTTC | CASSLGLTLAGGSYEQYF
NA | NA | TRBJ2-7 | TRBV30 | TGTGCCTGGAGTGTGGGTCCCACAGGGCGGCCCGCTGGGGAGCAGTACTTC | CAWSVGPTGRPAGEQYF
NA | NA | TRBJ1-1 | TRBV19 | TGTGCCAGTAGGTACAACCCTAACACTGAAGCTTTCTTT | CASRYNPNTEAFF
NA | NA | TRBJ1-2 | TRBV6-6 | TGTGCCAGCAGCCCAGGAGCTAACTATGGCTACACCTTC | CASSPGANYGYTF
TRBD1 | few | TRBJ2-1 | TRBV27 | TGTGCCAGCAGTTTAATGGACAGGGGGTCAAATGAGCAGTTCTTC | CASSLMDRGSNEQFF
NA | NA | TRBJ2-2 | TRBV10-3 | TGTGCGGGGGCGTCGAACACCGGGGAGCTGTTTTTT | CAGASNTGELFF
NA | NA | TRBJ1-2 | TRBV27 | TGTGCCAGCAGTTACTCGCGACAGACCCTGAACTATGGCTACACCTTC | CASSYSRQTLNYGYTF